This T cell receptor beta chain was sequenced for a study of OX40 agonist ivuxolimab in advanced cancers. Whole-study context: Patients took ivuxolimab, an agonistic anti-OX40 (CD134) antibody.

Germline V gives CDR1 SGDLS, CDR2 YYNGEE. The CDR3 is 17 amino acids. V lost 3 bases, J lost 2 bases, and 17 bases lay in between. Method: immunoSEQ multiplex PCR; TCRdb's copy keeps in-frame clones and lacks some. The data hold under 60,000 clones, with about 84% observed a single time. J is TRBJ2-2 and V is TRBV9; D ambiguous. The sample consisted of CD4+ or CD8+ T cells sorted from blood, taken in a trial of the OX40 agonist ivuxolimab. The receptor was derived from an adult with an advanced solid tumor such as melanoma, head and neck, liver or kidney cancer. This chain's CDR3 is CASSAQNRGLNTGELFF. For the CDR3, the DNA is TGTGCCAGCAGCGCCCAGAACCGCGGCTTAAACACCGGGGAGCTGTTTTTT.